One and the same sample provided the 30 T cell receptor beta chains below, sequenced in a study of blood T cell repertoires in COVID-19. Profiling relied on immunoSEQ multiplex PCR, and the TCRdb table lists in-frame clones only, not all of them. The data hold some 70,000 clones, with about nine tenths observed a single time. Sequences were obtained from peripheral blood. These receptors were taken from a woman between 65 and 79 years old with acute or convalescent COVID-19.

The chain employs TRBV6-5 and TRBJ1-6; a weak D match, TRBD1 (6 bases). The CDR3 runs to 14 residues. The germline V and J ends were trimmed by 11 bases and 3 bases, with 14 bases remaining between them. Per the germline V gene, CDR1 is MNHEY and CDR2 is SVGAGI. In nucleotides, the CDR3 is TGTGCCGCACAGGGAAGAAGCTATAATTCACCCCTCCACTTT. It translates to CAAQGRSYNSPLHF.

The chain has TRBV2 and TRBJ2-1, with 7 bases that match TRBD2. There are 15 residues in the CDR3. J was trimmed by 8 bases and V by 0 bases; bases with no gene match: 7. Germline assignment: CDR1 SNHLY and CDR2 FYNNEI. The CDR3 DNA reads TGTGCCAGCAGTGAAGCGGGAGGGCCAAGCGATGAGCAGTTCTTC. Translation gives CASSEAGGPSDEQFF.

V is TRBV30 and J is TRBJ1-1; the match to TRBD1 covers 11 bases. CDR1 and CDR2 from the germline V gene are GTSNPN and SVGIG (reference sequence). CDR3 length equals 14 residues. The J segment lost 9 bases and the V segment lost 0 bases, leaving 6 bases of the junction unmatched. The CDR3 sequence: CAWSVQGQGAQAFF. For the CDR3, the DNA is TGTGCCTGGAGTGTACAAGGACAGGGGGCTCAAGCTTTCTTT.

J is TRBJ1-1 and V is TRBV7-8; the match to TRBD1 covers 9 bases. Germline lookup yields CDR1 SGHVS and CDR2 FQNEAQ. The trim removed 6 bases at V and 5 bases at J, leaving 4 bases unmatched. The CDR3 runs to 13 residues. This chain's CDR3 is CASRGTGRTEAFF. The DNA of the CDR3 is TGTGCCAGCAGAGGGACAGGGAGGACTGAAGCTTTCTTT.

J is TRBJ2-5 and V is TRBV5-6; 7 bases are shared with TRBD1. Germline V lookup: CDR1 SGHDT, CDR2 YYEEEE. V lost 0 bases and J lost 2; bases outside the gene matches: 1. This CDR3 has 14 amino acids. CDR3 DNA sequence: TGTGCCAGCAGCTTGGTGGGACAGCAAGAGACCCAGTACTTC. It specifies CASSLVGQQETQYF.

J is TRBJ1-5 and V is TRBV28; no reliable D call. V lost 2 bases and J 2 bases, leaving 10 bases between the germline ends. The CDR3 runs 15 residues. Germline V gene sequence: CDR1 MDHEN, CDR2 SYDVKM. CDR3 DNA: TGTGCCAGCAGTTTACGGGGAAGTGGCAATCAGCCCCAGCATTTT. It translates to CASSLRGSGNQPQHF.

V and J are TRBV5-1 and TRBJ2-5, with a weak D call TRBD2 (5 bases). Germline values: CDR1 SGHRS, CDR2 YFSETQ. The CDR3 is 16 residues long. Trimming cost V 1 base and J 0 bases, with 13 bases left between them. The CDR3 DNA sequence: TGCGCCAGCAGCTTGACGGGGTTCCCGAACCAAGAGACCCAGTACTTC. Protein sequence: CASSLTGFPNQETQYF.

The CDR3 loop reads CASSLSGGANYGYTF. CDR3 coding DNA: TGTGCCAGCAGCTTGTCAGGGGGCGCTAACTATGGCTACACCTTC. The chain joins TRBV5-4 to TRBJ1-2; 8 bases match TRBD1. CDR3 length: 15 residues. With V trimmed by 1 base and J by 0 bases, 2 bases remained unmatched. In germline, CDR1 is SGHNT, CDR2 YYREEE (reference sequence).

This clone showed up just once. The chain couples TRBV2 to TRBJ1-5; perhaps TRBD1 as D (6 bases). V was trimmed by 7 bases and J by 0 bases, leaving 16 bases between them. The CDR3 totals 16 residues. Looked up from germline, CDR1 is SNHLY and CDR2 is FYNNEI. This chain's CDR3 is CASKEKGGYSNQPQHF. The CDR3 nucleotides are TGTGCCAGCAAGGAAAAAGGGGGATATAGCAATCAGCCCCAGCATTTT.

This chain joins TRBV11-2 and TRBJ1-1; the match to TRBD1 covers 9 bases. The CDR3 is made up of 14 amino acids. Germline trimming cut 4 bases from V and 1 base from J; bases unmatched to any gene: 1. Looked up from germline, CDR1 is SGHAT and CDR2 is FQNNGV. CDR3 in DNA: TGTGCCAGCAGCTGGGACAGGGAGAACACTGAAGCTTTCTTT. Translated: CASSWDRENTEAFF. The full variable domain, with the rest looked up from reference TRBV11-2 and TRBJ1-1, is EAGVAQSPRYKIIEKRQSVAFWCNPISGHATLYWYQQILGQGPKLLIQFQNNGVVDDSQLPKDRFSAERLKGVDSTLKIQPAKLEDSAVYLCASSWDRENTEAFFGQGTRLTVV.

The CDR3 spells CAITPDRGSPGYTF. Written as DNA, the CDR3 is TGTGCCATCACCCCGGACAGGGGATCCCCTGGCTACACCTTC. This sequence joins TRBV10-3 and TRBJ1-2; 9 bases are a match to TRBD1. V lost 7 bases, J lost 7 bases, and 10 bases stayed unmatched. The CDR3 consists of 14 residues. Germline V gives CDR1 ENHRY, CDR2 SYGVKD.

V and J are TRBV7-3 and TRBJ2-5, with D perhaps matching TRBD2 (6 bases). The CDR3 is 14 amino acids. CDR1 and CDR2 from the germline V gene are SGHTA and FQGTGA. V was clipped by 5 bases and J by 2 bases, with 12 bases between them. The CDR3 protein is CASSPRGDQETQYF. The CDR3 nucleotides are TGTGCCAGCAGCCCGCGGGGAGATCAAGAGACCCAGTACTTC.

The chain joins TRBV7-2 to TRBJ1-3, with 8 positions matching TRBD1. Germline V CDR1 and CDR2: SGHTA, FQGNSA. Trimming took 4 bases from V and 3 from J; bases not matched to a gene: 8. This CDR3 is built from 16 residues. The CDR3 DNA reads TGTGCCAGCAGCTCCAGGGGGCGATCTGTTGGAAACACCATATATTTT. It encodes CASSSRGRSVGNTIYF.

The V call is TRBV5-4, the J call TRBJ2-1, with 9 bases lining up with TRBD2. J lost 5 bases, V lost 4 bases, and 7 bases had no gene match. Germline CDR1 reads SGHNT; CDR2 reads YYREEE (reference sequence). This CDR3 has 15 residues. For the CDR3, the DNA is TGTGCCAGCAGCCTGACTAGCGGAGTTCACAATGAGCAGTTCTTC. Residues: CASSLTSGVHNEQFF.

This rearrangement joins TRBV30 to TRBJ1-1; 8 bases agree with TRBD1. Looked up from germline, CDR1 is GTSNPN and CDR2 is SVGIG (reference sequence). The CDR3 extends over 13 amino acids. J was trimmed by 0 bases and V by 4 bases; bases with no gene match: 1. The CDR3 sequence: CAWNRGMNTEAFF. The CDR3, as DNA: TGTGCCTGGAACAGGGGGATGAACACTGAAGCTTTCTTT.

The chain uses TRBV24-1 and TRBJ2-2, with 7 bases aligning to TRBD2. CDR3 length equals 15 residues. J lost 6 bases, V lost 6 bases, and 9 bases had no gene match. Looked up from germline, CDR1 is KGHDR and CDR2 is SFDVKD. CDR3 region: CATSTWEGLSGELFF. The CDR3 nucleotides are TGTGCCACCAGTACGTGGGAGGGCCTCTCCGGGGAGCTGTTTTTT.

The V call is TRBV27, the J call TRBJ2-7; 7 nucleotides align to TRBD1. Germline V gene data show CDR1 as MNHEY and CDR2 as SMNVEV (reference sequence). The trim removed 3 bases at V and 1 base at J, leaving 3 bases unmatched. The CDR3 loop spans 14 amino acids. The CDR3 spells CASSLDRMSYEQYF. The CDR3, as DNA: TGTGCCAGCAGTTTGGACAGGATGTCCTACGAGCAGTACTTC.

The V and J genes are TRBV28 and TRBJ2-3; TRBD1 is a possible D gene (6 bases). CDR3 size: 14 residues. Looked up from germline, CDR1 is MDHEN and CDR2 is SYDVKM. V was pared by 6 bases and J by 0 bases, with 10 bases between. In DNA, the CDR3 is TGTGCCAGCAGAGGGACACCAAGCACAGATACGCAGTATTTT. Encoded protein: CASRGTPSTDTQYF.

V and J are TRBV6-5 and TRBJ1-6; D not certain. Germline V gene sequence: CDR1 MNHEY, CDR2 SVGAGI. The length of the CDR3 is 13 residues. Between the trimmed V and J ends, which lost 2 bases and 15 bases, there was a span of 14 bases. As DNA, the CDR3 is TGTGCCAGCAGTTACAAAAGGTCCTCGGGCCTCCACTTT. Its protein product is CASSYKRSSGLHF.

This sequence joins TRBV28 and TRBJ2-3; D remains ambiguous. V lost 10 bases and J 1 base, leaving 9 bases between the germline ends. The CDR3 has 12 residues. Germline V lookup: CDR1 MDHEN, CDR2 SYDVKM. The CDR3 nucleotides read TGTGCCACCGTTCGGGGCACAGATACGCAGTATTTT. The encoded protein is CATVRGTDTQYF.

V is TRBV11-2 and J is TRBJ1-4; 8 bases are shared with TRBD1. V lost 4 bases to trimming and J lost 2 bases; unmatched junction nucleotides: 6. The V gene's germline CDR1 is SGHAT and CDR2 FQNNGV. The CDR3 contains 16 residues. CDR3 protein: CASSSWTGRTNEKLFF. DNA of the CDR3: TGTGCCAGCAGCTCCTGGACAGGGAGGACTAATGAAAAACTGTTTTTT.

The chain has TRBV10-3 and TRBJ2-3; TRBD2 matches 10 bases. Germline V gene sequence: CDR1 ENHRY, CDR2 SYGVKD. The trim removed 5 bases at V and 4 bases at J, leaving 3 bases unmatched. This CDR3 region has 14 residues. The CDR3 loop is CAISSGRASDTQYF. CDR3 coding DNA: TGTGCCATCAGTAGCGGGAGGGCCTCAGATACGCAGTATTTT.

This clone appeared a few times. The chain is built from TRBV2 and TRBJ2-5, with D maybe TRBD1 (6 bases). Germline V gene sequence: CDR1 SNHLY, CDR2 FYNNEI. V lost 2 bases to trimming and J lost 0 bases, with 13 bases between them. CDR3 length: 16 amino acids. CDR3 DNA: TGTGCCAGCAGTGAACAGGGGCTGGGGTACCAAGAGACCCAGTACTTC. It is translated as CASSEQGLGYQETQYF.

This clone appeared a few times. The chain is built from TRBV18 and TRBJ1-1, with unresolved D. Deletions cut 1 base from V and 4 bases from J, with 10 bases between. CDR1 is KGHSH and CDR2 is LQKENI in the germline V gene. This CDR3 region has 14 residues. The CDR3 loop is CASSPLGGTTEAFF. CDR3 nucleotide sequence: TGTGCCAGCTCACCACTAGGAGGTACCACTGAAGCTTTCTTT.

The chain carries TRBV5-1 and TRBJ2-7; 9 nucleotides line up with TRBD1. This CDR3 has 15 residues. The J segment lost 3 bases and the V segment lost 4 bases, leaving 8 bases of the junction unmatched. In germline, CDR1 is SGHRS, CDR2 YFSETQ. In DNA, the CDR3 is TGCGCCAGCAGCCCGGCAGGGACAGGGTTCTACGAGCAGTACTTC. Its translation: CASSPAGTGFYEQYF. The entire variable domain, with the rest obtained from reference TRBV5-1 and TRBJ2-7, is as follows: KAGVTQTPRYLIKTRGQQVTLSCSPISGHRSVSWYQQTPGQGLQFLFEYFSETQRNKGNFPGRFSGRQFSNSRSEMNVSTLELGDSALYLCASSPAGTGFYEQYFGPGTRLTVT.

This chain joins TRBV15 and TRBJ1-5, with 12 bases identical to TRBD1. The trim removed 6 bases at V and 1 base at J, leaving 10 bases unmatched. The CDR3 is 18 amino acids. Germline V gives CDR1 LNHNV, CDR2 YYDKDF (reference sequence). The CDR3 nucleotides read TGTGCCACCAGAGTCGGGACAGGGGGCTTCAGGAGCAATCAGCCCCAGCATTTT. Translation gives CATRVGTGGFRSNQPQHF. Looking up the rest from reference TRBV15 and TRBJ1-5 gives the full variable domain: DAMVIQNPRYQVTQFGKPVTLSCSQTLNHNVMYWYQQKSSQAPKLLFHYYDKDFNNEADTPDNFQSRRPNTSFCFLDIRSPGLGDTAMYLCATRVGTGGFRSNQPQHFGDGTRLSIL.

This chain uses TRBV7-2 with TRBJ2-7; tentative D call: TRBD2 (6 bases). The germline gives CDR1 SGHTA, CDR2 FQGNSA. This CDR3 has 15 amino acids. Trimming pared 2 bases from V and 5 bases from J, leaving 16 bases between. The CDR3 protein is CASSLPREERNEQYF. CDR3 coding DNA: TGTGCCAGCAGCTTACCCAGGGAGGAAAGGAACGAGCAGTACTTC.

The chain has TRBV11-2 and TRBJ2-1, with a possible D match to TRBD1 (6 bases). The CDR3 sequence is 14 residues long. CDR1 is SGHAT and CDR2 is FQNNGV in the germline V gene. Trimming pared 8 bases from V and 12 bases from J, leaving 23 bases between. The CDR3 DNA reads TGTGCCAGCGGGGCCGGGACATCCCCAATGAGGCAGTTCTTC. As protein: CASGAGTSPMRQFF.

The V gene is TRBV6-4, the J gene TRBJ1-1, with no clear D. CDR3 length equals 13 residues. The V gene lost 2 bases and the J gene lost 0 bases, with 4 bases spanning the gap. The germline V gene has CDR1 MRHNA and CDR2 SNTAGT. CDR3 loop: CASSDSVNTEAFF. For the CDR3, the DNA is TGTGCCAGCAGTGACAGCGTGAACACTGAAGCTTTCTTT.

The CDR3 loop is CASSLGTIRQPQHF. The DNA of the CDR3 is TGTGCCAGCAGCTTAGGGACAATTAGGCAGCCCCAGCATTTT. J is TRBJ1-5 and V is TRBV5-8, with D maybe TRBD1 (6 bases). Between the trimmed V and J ends, which lost 2 bases and 7 bases, there was a span of 13 bases. The V gene's germline CDR1 is SGHTS and CDR2 YDEGEE. The CDR3 spans 14 residues.